This T cell receptor beta chain was recorded in a study of T cell repertoires in cytomegalovirus infection. TCRdb used MiXCR to reprocess the reads, holding one entry per CDR3 protein. The sample lists roughly 640,000 distinct CDR3 sequences, approximately 25% seen once, with approximately 8% in the top ten. This clonotype was observed a few times. The CDR3 is made up of 13 amino acids. Germline loops: CDR1 LNHDA, CDR2 SQIVND (reference sequence). With 7 bases removed from V and 6 bases from J, the gap between germline ends came to 13 bases. This TCR was sampled from a human donor in good health (CMV status not recorded). Some clones in this sample may be carry-over from other donors' samples. The sequenced material came from CD8+ T cells from PBMCs. V gene TRBV19 combines with J gene TRBJ2-1; D might be TRBD1 or TRBD2, each matching 5 bases. CDR3 loop: CASNYGTSNEQFF. DNA for the CDR3: TGTGCCAGTAACTACGGGACCTCCAATGAGCAGTTCTTC.